This TCR beta chain stems from a study of blood T cell repertoires in COVID-19. Here immunoSEQ multiplex PCR was the method, and the copy in TCRdb shows in-frame clones only, minus some. The data hold approximately 230,000 clones, with approximately 80% observed a single time. Deletions cut 10 bases from V and 5 bases from J, with 14 bases between. The CDR3 runs 12 residues. CDR1 and CDR2 from the germline V gene are LNHDA and SQIVND (reference sequence). Sequences were obtained from peripheral blood. The receptor was derived from a woman older than 75 with active or convalescent COVID-19. This chain joins TRBV19 and TRBJ1-1; D uncertain. CDR3 coding DNA: TGTGCCACCGGCGACGGGGTGACTGAAGCTTTCTTT. Translation: CATGDGVTEAFF.